The rows below give T cell receptor beta chains drawn from one sample of a study of blood T cells in healthy people across ages. One entry per CDR3 protein results from TCRdb running MiXCR on the 5' RACE reads. The table lists approximately 670,000 distinct CDR3 sequences, roughly 41% of them singletons. The source material was blood. These receptors came from a man older than 75 in good health. CDR3s include the opening cysteine and the closing phenylalanine or tryptophan. The order of the fields is J gene, clone size, D gene, V gene, CDR3 DNA, CDR3 protein. A D gene is named only where the DNA matches it firmly. Some rows mark clone size as missing; the rest say once, few, many or name a class of expanded clone.

j_gene: TRBJ1-2
abundance: few
d_gene: -
v_gene: TRBV7-8
CDR3nt: TGTGCCAGCAGCTTAGAACAGGAGGACTATGGCTACACCTTC
CDR3aa: CASSLEQEDYGYTF

j_gene: TRBJ2-7
abundance: -
d_gene: TRBD1
v_gene: TRBV20-1
CDR3nt: TGCAGTGCTACGGGACAGAACTCCTACGAGCAGTACTTC
CDR3aa: CSATGQNSYEQYF

j_gene: TRBJ2-3
abundance: -
d_gene: -
v_gene: TRBV14
CDR3nt: TGTGCCAGCAGCCAAGCCCTAGTAGATACGCAGTATTTT
CDR3aa: CASSQALVDTQYF

j_gene: TRBJ2-5
abundance: -
d_gene: TRBD1
v_gene: TRBV6-2/TRBV6-3
CDR3nt: TGTGCCAGCAGTTACGATGGAGACAGGGGAAAGACCCAGTACTTC
CDR3aa: CASSYDGDRGKTQYF

j_gene: TRBJ1-2
abundance: -
d_gene: TRBD1
v_gene: TRBV11-3
CDR3nt: TGTGCCAGCAGCTTATCTACAGGGGACGGCTACACCTTC
CDR3aa: CASSLSTGDGYTF

j_gene: TRBJ1-1
abundance: -
d_gene: -
v_gene: TRBV5-1
CDR3nt: TGCGCCAGCAGCGGACGACAGATAAACACTGAAGCTTTCTTT
CDR3aa: CASSGRQINTEAFF

j_gene: TRBJ1-5
abundance: -
d_gene: TRBD1
v_gene: TRBV12-3/TRBV12-4
CDR3nt: TGTGCCAGCAGTTTATCAGGGGGCCTTCAGCCCCAGCATTTT
CDR3aa: CASSLSGGLQPQHF

j_gene: TRBJ2-1
abundance: -
d_gene: -
v_gene: TRBV7-2
CDR3nt: TGTGCCAGCAGCCCCACGGCTCAGGGTCGGGAGCAGTTCTTC
CDR3aa: CASSPTAQGREQFF

j_gene: TRBJ2-3
abundance: -
d_gene: TRBD2
v_gene: TRBV15
CDR3nt: TGTGCCATCAGCAGCGCCCCGCTAGCGGGGGTCCTTCCACCCAATTCAGATACGCAGTATTTT
CDR3aa: CAISSAPLAGVLPPNSDTQYF

j_gene: TRBJ1-4
abundance: -
d_gene: -
v_gene: TRBV4-3
CDR3nt: TGCGCCAGCAGCCGGACAGTCGATTTAACTAATGAAAAACTGTTTTTT
CDR3aa: CASSRTVDLTNEKLFF

j_gene: TRBJ2-4
abundance: few
d_gene: -
v_gene: TRBV20-1
CDR3nt: TGCAGCCCAATTGAAGCCAAAAACATTCAGTACTTC
CDR3aa: CSPIEAKNIQYF

j_gene: TRBJ2-3
abundance: few
d_gene: TRBD2
v_gene: TRBV5-1
CDR3nt: TGCGCCAGCAGCTTAGTAGCGGGGGCAAACACAGATACGCAGTATTTT
CDR3aa: CASSLVAGANTDTQYF

j_gene: TRBJ2-3
abundance: many
d_gene: TRBD2
v_gene: TRBV20-1
CDR3nt: TGCAGTGCTAGAGATTCCCTAGCGGGGAGACCTAGCACAGATACGCAGTATTTT
CDR3aa: CSARDSLAGRPSTDTQYF

j_gene: TRBJ2-7
abundance: -
d_gene: TRBD2
v_gene: TRBV28
CDR3nt: TGTGCCAGCAGGTCAGTGGGAGGGCCTAACGAGCAGTACTTC
CDR3aa: CASRSVGGPNEQYF

j_gene: TRBJ2-7
abundance: -
d_gene: TRBD2
v_gene: TRBV9
CDR3nt: TGTGCCAGCAGCGTAGCGGGAGGGGGACACTACGAGCAGTACTTC
CDR3aa: CASSVAGGGHYEQYF

j_gene: TRBJ2-7
abundance: -
d_gene: -
v_gene: TRBV11-2
CDR3nt: TGTGCCAGCAGCTTAGCGGGGCGGAAGAGCTCCTACGAGCAGTACTTC
CDR3aa: CASSLAGRKSSYEQYF

j_gene: TRBJ2-3
abundance: -
d_gene: TRBD1
v_gene: TRBV7-2
CDR3nt: TGTGCCAGCAGCTTTGTTGCCGGGACAGGCCGCACAGATACGCAGTATTTT
CDR3aa: CASSFVAGTGRTDTQYF

j_gene: TRBJ2-3
abundance: once
d_gene: -
v_gene: TRBV28
CDR3nt: TGTGCCAGCGTCTACGGGGGAGTAGAGGATACGCAGTATTTT
CDR3aa: CASVYGGVEDTQYF

j_gene: TRBJ2-3
abundance: -
d_gene: -
v_gene: TRBV19
CDR3nt: TGTGCCAGTAGACCTCCGGCAGGGCGTGACACAGATACGCAGTATTTT
CDR3aa: CASRPPAGRDTDTQYF

j_gene: TRBJ2-5
abundance: -
d_gene: TRBD1
v_gene: TRBV2
CDR3nt: TGTGCCAGCAGACCAAGTTTTGGGACAGGGGTAGGCGAGACCCAGTACTTC
CDR3aa: CASRPSFGTGVGETQYF

j_gene: TRBJ2-7
abundance: -
d_gene: TRBD2
v_gene: TRBV10-1
CDR3nt: TGCGCCAGCAGTGAGCCCCGTGCGGGAGGCAACTCCTACGAGCAGTACTTC
CDR3aa: CASSEPRAGGNSYEQYF

j_gene: TRBJ2-1
abundance: -
d_gene: -
v_gene: TRBV5-8
CDR3nt: TGTGCCAGCAGCTTGGGCAAAAATGAGCAGTTCTTC
CDR3aa: CASSLGKNEQFF

j_gene: TRBJ2-7
abundance: -
d_gene: TRBD2
v_gene: TRBV3-1
CDR3nt: TGTGCCAGCAGCCAAGCCCTAGCGGGGGGGACCTACGAGCAGTACTTC
CDR3aa: CASSQALAGGTYEQYF

j_gene: TRBJ1-5
abundance: -
d_gene: TRBD1
v_gene: TRBV28
CDR3nt: TGTGCCAGCATCGGGACAGGGAATCAGCCCCAGCATTTT
CDR3aa: CASIGTGNQPQHF

j_gene: TRBJ2-1
abundance: -
d_gene: TRBD2
v_gene: TRBV9
CDR3nt: TGTGCCAGCAGCGGGTTACTAGCGGGGTTTGGTGAGCAGTTCTTC
CDR3aa: CASSGLLAGFGEQFF

j_gene: TRBJ2-5
abundance: few
d_gene: TRBD1
v_gene: TRBV4-1
CDR3nt: TGCGCCAGCAGCCCTCGAGGACAGGGTCAAGAGACCCAGTACTTC
CDR3aa: CASSPRGQGQETQYF

j_gene: TRBJ1-6
abundance: -
d_gene: -
v_gene: TRBV20-1
CDR3nt: TGCAGTGCTAAGGGGCAGGGTCAGGGTTCACCCCTCCACTTT
CDR3aa: CSAKGQGQGSPLHF

j_gene: TRBJ2-5
abundance: many
d_gene: -
v_gene: TRBV7-9
CDR3nt: TGTGCCAGCAGCTTCCCCCAAGAGACCCAGTACTTC
CDR3aa: CASSFPQETQYF

j_gene: TRBJ2-2
abundance: -
d_gene: -
v_gene: TRBV9
CDR3nt: TGTGCCAGCAGCCTCCCCATCCCGGGTGCCGGGGAGCTGTTTTTT
CDR3aa: CASSLPIPGAGELFF

j_gene: TRBJ2-1
abundance: -
d_gene: TRBD2
v_gene: TRBV9
CDR3nt: TGTGCCAGCAGCGTAGCTTACGAGCGGGGGCCTTCCTACAATGAGCAGTTCTTC
CDR3aa: CASSVAYERGPSYNEQFF

j_gene: TRBJ1-4
abundance: many
d_gene: -
v_gene: TRBV12-3/TRBV12-4
CDR3nt: TGTGCCAGCACCTCGACGGCGGGGGGCCGGGAAAAACTGTTTTTT
CDR3aa: CASTSTAGGREKLFF

j_gene: TRBJ2-7
abundance: many
d_gene: -
v_gene: TRBV18
CDR3nt: TGTGCCAGCTCACCAGATTCTTCCGAGCAGTACTTC
CDR3aa: CASSPDSSEQYF

j_gene: TRBJ2-3
abundance: few
d_gene: -
v_gene: TRBV20-1
CDR3nt: TGCAGTGCTAGAGATCAAGCCTACACAGATACGCAGTATTTT
CDR3aa: CSARDQAYTDTQYF

j_gene: TRBJ2-7
abundance: many
d_gene: TRBD2
v_gene: TRBV20-1
CDR3nt: TGCAGTGCAAAACTAGCGGGAGGCCAGCAGTACTTC
CDR3aa: CSAKLAGGQQYF

j_gene: TRBJ2-6
abundance: -
d_gene: -
v_gene: TRBV29-1
CDR3nt: TGCAGCGTTGAGAAGGAGGGATCCCTCTCTGGGGCCAACGTCCTGACTTTC
CDR3aa: CSVEKEGSLSGANVLTF

j_gene: TRBJ2-7
abundance: few
d_gene: -
v_gene: TRBV27
CDR3nt: TGTGTCAGCAGGGGCCTGTCCTACGAGCAGTACTTC
CDR3aa: CVSRGLSYEQYF

j_gene: TRBJ2-7
abundance: few
d_gene: -
v_gene: TRBV20-1
CDR3nt: TGCAGTGCTAGAACCCACCGGCAGTCCTACGAGCAGTACTTC
CDR3aa: CSARTHRQSYEQYF

j_gene: TRBJ2-3
abundance: -
d_gene: -
v_gene: TRBV20-1
CDR3nt: TGCAGTGCTAGAGTAAGCGACTCCACAGATACGCAGTATTTT
CDR3aa: CSARVSDSTDTQYF

j_gene: TRBJ2-7
abundance: -
d_gene: -
v_gene: TRBV18
CDR3nt: TGTGCCAGCTCAGGGACTTTGGACGAGCAGTACTTC
CDR3aa: CASSGTLDEQYF

j_gene: TRBJ2-7
abundance: -
d_gene: -
v_gene: TRBV3-1
CDR3nt: TGTGCCAGCAGCCAAGATGTTAGGACCAAGCAGTACTTC
CDR3aa: CASSQDVRTKQYF

j_gene: TRBJ2-4
abundance: -
d_gene: TRBD1
v_gene: TRBV20-1
CDR3nt: TGCGGTGCTCTGGCAGGGGGAGCAGGGGCCAAAAACATTCAGTACTTC
CDR3aa: CGALAGGAGAKNIQYF

j_gene: TRBJ2-3
abundance: few
d_gene: TRBD1
v_gene: TRBV5-4
CDR3nt: TGTGCCAGCAGCTACTCCGCAGGGGGTACGCAGTATTTT
CDR3aa: CASSYSAGGTQYF

j_gene: TRBJ1-2
abundance: -
d_gene: TRBD1
v_gene: TRBV7-8
CDR3nt: TGTGCCAGCAGCGTAGGGGGCGCGTCTGGCTACACCTTC
CDR3aa: CASSVGGASGYTF

j_gene: TRBJ1-5
abundance: -
d_gene: -
v_gene: TRBV6-2/TRBV6-3
CDR3nt: TGTGCCAGCAGCCGCGGCGCGGGCAGGGGACGCAATCAGCCCCAGCATTTT
CDR3aa: CASSRGAGRGRNQPQHF

j_gene: TRBJ2-1
abundance: -
d_gene: -
v_gene: TRBV6-6
CDR3nt: TGTGCCAGCACTAACCGACCGGGGGACAATGAGCAGTTCTTC
CDR3aa: CASTNRPGDNEQFF